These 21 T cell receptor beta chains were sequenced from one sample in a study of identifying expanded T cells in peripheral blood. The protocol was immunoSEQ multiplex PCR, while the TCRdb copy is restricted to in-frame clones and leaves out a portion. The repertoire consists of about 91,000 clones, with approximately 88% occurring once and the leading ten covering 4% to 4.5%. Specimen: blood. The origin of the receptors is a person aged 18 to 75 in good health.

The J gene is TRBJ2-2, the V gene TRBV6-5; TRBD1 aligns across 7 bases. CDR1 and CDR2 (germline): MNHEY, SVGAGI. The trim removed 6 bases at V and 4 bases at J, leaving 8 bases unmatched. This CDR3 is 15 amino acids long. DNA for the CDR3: TGTGCCAGCAGCCGAGGACAGGTTCGCACCGGGGAGCTGTTTTTT. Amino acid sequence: CASSRGQVRTGELFF.

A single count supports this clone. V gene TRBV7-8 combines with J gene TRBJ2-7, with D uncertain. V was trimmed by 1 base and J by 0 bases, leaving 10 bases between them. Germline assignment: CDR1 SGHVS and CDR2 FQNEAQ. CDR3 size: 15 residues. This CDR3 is CASSLGLSYSYEQYF. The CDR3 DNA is TGTGCCAGCAGCTTAGGGCTATCTTACTCCTACGAGCAGTACTTC.

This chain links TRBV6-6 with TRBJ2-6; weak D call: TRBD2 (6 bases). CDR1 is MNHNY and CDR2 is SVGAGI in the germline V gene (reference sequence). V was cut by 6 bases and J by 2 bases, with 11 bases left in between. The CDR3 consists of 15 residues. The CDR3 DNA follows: TGTGCCAGCAGCCACCGGGGGACTGGGGCCAACGTCCTGACTTTC. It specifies CASSHRGTGANVLTF.

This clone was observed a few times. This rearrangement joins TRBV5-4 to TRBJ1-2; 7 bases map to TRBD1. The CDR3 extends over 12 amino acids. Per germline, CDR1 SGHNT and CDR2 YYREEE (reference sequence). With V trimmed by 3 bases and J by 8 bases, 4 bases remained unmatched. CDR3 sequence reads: CASSSDRDGYTF. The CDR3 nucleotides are TGTGCCAGCAGCTCCGACAGGGACGGCTACACCTTC.

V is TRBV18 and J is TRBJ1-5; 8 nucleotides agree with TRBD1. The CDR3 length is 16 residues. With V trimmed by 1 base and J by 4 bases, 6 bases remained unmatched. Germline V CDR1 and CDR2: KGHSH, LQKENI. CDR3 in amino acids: CASSPRDRGGNQPQHF. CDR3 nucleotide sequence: TGTGCCAGCTCACCACGAGACAGGGGAGGGAATCAGCCCCAGCATTTT.

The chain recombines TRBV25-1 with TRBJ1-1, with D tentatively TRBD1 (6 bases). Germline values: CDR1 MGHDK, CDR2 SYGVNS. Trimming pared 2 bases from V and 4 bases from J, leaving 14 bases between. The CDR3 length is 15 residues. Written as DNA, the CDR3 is TGTGCCAGCAGTGAAGGGGCAGGGGAAAGCACTGAAGCTTTCTTT. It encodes CASSEGAGESTEAFF.

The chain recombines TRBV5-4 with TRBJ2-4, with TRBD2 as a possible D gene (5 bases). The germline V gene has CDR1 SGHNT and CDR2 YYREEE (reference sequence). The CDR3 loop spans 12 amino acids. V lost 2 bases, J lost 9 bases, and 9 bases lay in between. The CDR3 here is CASSFSSGIQYF. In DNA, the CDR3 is TGTGCCAGCAGCTTCTCGAGCGGCATTCAGTACTTC.

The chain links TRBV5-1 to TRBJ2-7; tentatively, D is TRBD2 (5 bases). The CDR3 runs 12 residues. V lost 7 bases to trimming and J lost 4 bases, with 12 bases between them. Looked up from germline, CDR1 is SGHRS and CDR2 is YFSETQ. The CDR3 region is CASRGIDYEQYF. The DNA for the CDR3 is TGCGCCAGCCGGGGTATTGATTACGAGCAGTACTTC.

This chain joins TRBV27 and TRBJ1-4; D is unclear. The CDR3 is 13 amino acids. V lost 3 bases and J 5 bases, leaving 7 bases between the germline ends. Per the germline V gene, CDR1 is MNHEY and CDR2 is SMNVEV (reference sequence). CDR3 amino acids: CASSFRANEKLFF. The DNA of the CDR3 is TGTGCCAGCAGTTTCCGGGCGAATGAAAAACTGTTTTTT.

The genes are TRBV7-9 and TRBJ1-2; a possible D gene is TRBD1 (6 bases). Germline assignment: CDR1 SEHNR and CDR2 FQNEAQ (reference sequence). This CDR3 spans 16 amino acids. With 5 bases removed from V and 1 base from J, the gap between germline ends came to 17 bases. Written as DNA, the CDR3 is TGTGCCAGCAGCCCGGTGCGGGACATCCATAACTATGGCTACACCTTC. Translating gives CASSPVRDIHNYGYTF.

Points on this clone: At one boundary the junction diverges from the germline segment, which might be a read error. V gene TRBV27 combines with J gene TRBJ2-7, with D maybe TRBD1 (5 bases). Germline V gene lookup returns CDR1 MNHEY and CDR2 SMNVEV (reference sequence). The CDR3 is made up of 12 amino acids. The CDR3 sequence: CASQGGSNEQYF. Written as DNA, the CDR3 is TGTGCCAGCCAGGGCGGCTCCAACGAGCAGTACTTC.

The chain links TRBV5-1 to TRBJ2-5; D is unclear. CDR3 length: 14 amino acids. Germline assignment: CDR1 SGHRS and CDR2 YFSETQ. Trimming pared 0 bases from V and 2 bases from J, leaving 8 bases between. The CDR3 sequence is CASSLGQTQETQYF. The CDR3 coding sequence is TGCGCCAGCAGCTTGGGACAAACACAAGAGACCCAGTACTTC.

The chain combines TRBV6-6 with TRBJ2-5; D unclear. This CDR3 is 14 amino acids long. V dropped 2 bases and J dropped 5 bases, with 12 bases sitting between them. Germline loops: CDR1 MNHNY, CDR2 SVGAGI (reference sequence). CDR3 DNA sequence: TGTGCCAGCAGTTACACTGGCTCGCTCGAGACCCAGTACTTC. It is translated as CASSYTGSLETQYF.

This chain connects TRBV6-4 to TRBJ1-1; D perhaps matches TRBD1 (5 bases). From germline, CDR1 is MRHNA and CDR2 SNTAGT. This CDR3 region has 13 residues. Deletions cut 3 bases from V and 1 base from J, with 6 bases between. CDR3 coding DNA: TGTGCCAGCAGTGAGCAGGGGAACACTGAAGCTTTCTTT. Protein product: CASSEQGNTEAFF.

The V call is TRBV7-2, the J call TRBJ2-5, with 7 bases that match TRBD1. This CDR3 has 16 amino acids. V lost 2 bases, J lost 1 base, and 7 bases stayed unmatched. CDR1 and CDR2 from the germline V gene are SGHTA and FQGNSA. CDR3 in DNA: TGTGCCAGCAGCTTAAGGGGGCTATACCGCCAAGAGACCCAGTACTTC. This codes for CASSLRGLYRQETQYF.

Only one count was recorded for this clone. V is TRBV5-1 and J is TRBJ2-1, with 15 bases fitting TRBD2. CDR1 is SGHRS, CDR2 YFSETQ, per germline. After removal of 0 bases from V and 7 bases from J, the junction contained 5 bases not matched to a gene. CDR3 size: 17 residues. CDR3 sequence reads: CASSLVGLAGGRNEQFF. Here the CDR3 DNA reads TGCGCCAGCAGCTTGGTGGGACTAGCGGGGGGCCGTAATGAGCAGTTCTTC.

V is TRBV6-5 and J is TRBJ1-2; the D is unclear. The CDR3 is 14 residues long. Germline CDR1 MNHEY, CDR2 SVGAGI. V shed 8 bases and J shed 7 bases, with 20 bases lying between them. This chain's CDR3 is CASLAPDGVGGYTF. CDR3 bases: TGTGCCAGCCTCGCTCCGGACGGGGTGGGTGGCTACACCTTC.

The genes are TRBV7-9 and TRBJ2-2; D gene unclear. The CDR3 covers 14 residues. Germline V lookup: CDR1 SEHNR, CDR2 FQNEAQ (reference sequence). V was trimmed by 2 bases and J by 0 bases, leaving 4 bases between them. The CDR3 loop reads CASSLNANTGELFF. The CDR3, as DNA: TGTGCCAGCAGCTTAAACGCGAACACCGGGGAGCTGTTTTTT.

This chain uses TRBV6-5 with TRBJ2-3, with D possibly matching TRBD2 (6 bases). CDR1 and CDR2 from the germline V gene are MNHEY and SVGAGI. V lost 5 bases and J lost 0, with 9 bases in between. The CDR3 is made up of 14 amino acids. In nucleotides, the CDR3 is TGTGCCAGCAGTCGCGGGACTAGCACAGATACGCAGTATTTT. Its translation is CASSRGTSTDTQYF.

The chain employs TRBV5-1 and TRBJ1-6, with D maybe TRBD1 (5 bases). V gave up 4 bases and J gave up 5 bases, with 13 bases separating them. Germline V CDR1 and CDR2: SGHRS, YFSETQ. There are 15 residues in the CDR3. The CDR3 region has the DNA TGCGCCAGCAGCCCGGGACTGCAAAATAATTCACCCCTCCACTTT. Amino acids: CASSPGLQNNSPLHF.

CDR3 protein: CASNSPGTEYGYTF. The CDR3, as DNA: TGTGCCAGCAACTCTCCCGGGACAGAGTATGGCTACACCTTC. The V call is TRBV6-1, the J call TRBJ1-2, with 7 positions matching TRBD1. The J segment lost 5 bases and the V segment lost 7 bases, leaving 10 bases of the junction unmatched. CDR1 MNHNS and CDR2 SASEGT come from the germline V gene. The CDR3 runs to 14 residues.